The clone carrying this TCR beta chain showed up just a few times. The data derive from a study of response to subunit inactivated influenza vaccine. MiXCR, applied by TCRdb to the RT-PCR reads, yields one record per CDR3 protein. The table includes 650,000 to 700,000 distinct CDR3 sequences, approximately 15% detected once. The starting material was PBMCs from blood, obtained roughly 12 days after vaccination. The TCR originated in a man between 45 and 60 years old who received an inactivated influenza vaccine.

The CDR3 region has the DNA TGTGCCAGCAGCTTAGGGGGGCTAACTAGCACAGATACGCAGTATTTT. Its translation is CASSLGGLTSTDTQYF. The chain couples TRBV7-2 to TRBJ2-3; weak D call: TRBD1 (6 bases). The germline CDR1 and CDR2 sequences are SGHTA and FQGNSA. Trimming took 1 base from V and 0 from J, leaving 11 bases between them. This CDR3 spans 16 amino acids.